A single T cell receptor (beta chain) is shown here with its context. Its antigen remains unidentified. In germline, CDR1 is MNHNS, CDR2 SASEGT. The CDR3 spans 14 residues. Between the trimmed V and J ends, which lost 2 bases and 4 bases, there was a span of 10 bases. Assay: immunoSEQ multiplex PCR; the TCRdb copy retains only in-frame clones and omits some. This table has about 28,000 clones, about 80% appearing once. These data are taken from a study of neoadjuvant nivolumab and ipilimumab in lung cancer. Regarding the study as a whole: TCR richness and clonality were higher in tumors than adjacent uninvolved lung.

The V call is TRBV6-1, the J call TRBJ2-3; the D gene could be TRBD1 or TRBD2 (5 bases each). The sequence was collected from an adult with non-small cell lung cancer. The sequenced sample was tumor tissue, obtained after neoadjuvant nivolumab, alone or with ipilimumab, at or shortly before surgery. CDR3 protein: CASSESRGADTQYF. CDR3 DNA sequence: TGTGCCAGCAGTGAAAGCCGGGGCGCAGATACGCAGTATTTT.